The source of this TCR beta chain is a study of blood T cells in healthy people across ages. Ten milliliters of peripheral blood were drawn from each donor into EDTA-treated tubes. Together with a sample-barcoded 5' primer, a J-beta primer mix was included in a second PCR lasting roughly 6 to 12 cycles. Each cDNA molecule, via a template-switch adaptor with 12 random nucleotides, was tagged. A single record per CDR3 protein comes from TCRdb applying MiXCR to the 5' RACE reads. Of around 990,000 distinct CDR3 sequences listed, 30% to 40% were seen once; the top ten hold 13%. Germline CDR1 reads SQVTM; CDR2 reads ANQGSEA. Trimming removed 1 base at V and 2 bases at J, with 10 bases between. The CDR3 covers 14 residues. On this clonotype: Its antigen is unknown.

The study, taken as a whole, reports: Per million T cells, the diversity of TCR beta decreased roughly linearly as age advanced.

This rearrangement joins TRBV29-1 to TRBJ2-3, with D possibly TRBD1 on 5 matching bases. This sequence originates from a man aged 18 to 29 in good health. The material sequenced was blood. CDR3 residues: CSVEAGLPTDTQYF. DNA for the CDR3: TGCAGCGTTGAAGCAGGGCTCCCCACAGATACGCAGTATTTT.